Below, one T cell receptor beta chain is given with its context. This specimen belongs to a study of blood T cell repertoires in COVID-19. Study overall: From the United States, Italy and Spain came samples of acute and convalescent COVID-19.

As processed by the authors: Cell counts per sample came from amplifying reference gene primers. TCRdb keeps only in-frame clones here, not all; method: immunoSEQ multiplex PCR. The V and J calls and clone size were taken over from that table, and D and trimming were inferred from the DNA. Among 150,000 to 200,000 clones, approximately 85% were seen once, and the ten largest hold about 6.3%. The germline gives CDR1 MNHEY, CDR2 SMNVEV (reference sequence). Trimming cost V 2 bases and J 2 bases; bases outside gene matches: 7. The CDR3 length is 17 residues. Participants were aged roughly 18 to 89 years, lived in about two dozen US areas, and enrolled virtually. Cohort 3 donors counted as recovered after two negative PCRs, clearance, or resolved symptoms.

The TCR sequence derives from a man in his forties who had recovered from COVID-19. This rearrangement joins TRBV27 to TRBJ1-1, with TRBD1 matching 11 bases. Sequenced input: PBMCs or T cells enriched from blood (not recorded which). The CDR3, as DNA: TGTGCCAGCAGTTTACTAACCGGGACAGGGGGTAACACTGAAGCTTTCTTT. Protein: CASSLLTGTGGNTEAFF.